This T cell receptor (beta chain) was observed in a study of T cell repertoires in cytomegalovirus infection. In the study overall: Both CMV infection and a matching HLA type were indicated by public TCR beta signatures.

CDR3 size: 14 residues. The V end was cut by 6 bases, the J end by 5 bases, with 17 bases between. The germline CDR1 and CDR2 sequences are DFQATT and SNEGSKA (reference sequence). Study-wide findings and caveats: Pooled public TCR beta family frequency picked out CMV carriers with the relevant HLA. The study found HLA-C-restricted CMV-specific TCR beta clonotypes dominating the ex vivo response.

TCRdb used MiXCR to reprocess the reads, holding one entry per CDR3 protein. In the table there are under 150,000 distinct CDR3 sequences, 30% to 35% of which are singletons. To note about this clonotype: Its antigen is as yet unknown.

This clonotype originated in a human donor in good health (CMV status not recorded). Some clones in this sample may be carry-over from other donors' samples. The rearrangement joins TRBV20-1 to TRBJ2-1; the D is unclear. Here the sequenced sample was CD8+ T cells from cultured PBMCs, taken from culture after CMV antigen stimulation. Written as DNA, the CDR3 is TGCAGTGCCCCTATGAGTGGCAGAGACAATGAGCAGTTCTTC. Translation: CSAPMSGRDNEQFF.